This entry describes one T cell receptor beta chain. In the authors' workflow: It was from reference gene primer amplification that nucleated cell counts were estimated. Repertoires were generated with immunoSEQ multiplex PCR, while TCRdb's copy carries only in-frame clones and drops some. Clone size and the V and J calls come from that table; the DNA yielded D and trimming. The table lists 25,000 to 35,000 clones, around 83% of them singletons, with about 25% in the top ten. Trimming at V came to 4 bases and at J to 4 bases, leaving 5 bases not matched to a gene. This CDR3 is 14 amino acids long. Looked up from germline, CDR1 is SNHLY and CDR2 is FYNNEI. The sample comes from a study of blood T cell repertoires in COVID-19. Study details: Acute-phase and convalescent COVID-19 samples originated in the United States, Italy and Spain. T cells, B-cell-depleted T cells, or PBMCs provided the cDNA or gDNA that served as material.

The sample was peripheral blood. The sequence was collected from a man in his 70s with active COVID-19. The rearrangement links TRBV2 to TRBJ2-7, with 9 bases that match TRBD1. The chain's CDR3 is CASSGDRVIYEQYF. The CDR3 region has the DNA TGTGCCAGCAGTGGGGACAGGGTAATTTACGAGCAGTACTTC.